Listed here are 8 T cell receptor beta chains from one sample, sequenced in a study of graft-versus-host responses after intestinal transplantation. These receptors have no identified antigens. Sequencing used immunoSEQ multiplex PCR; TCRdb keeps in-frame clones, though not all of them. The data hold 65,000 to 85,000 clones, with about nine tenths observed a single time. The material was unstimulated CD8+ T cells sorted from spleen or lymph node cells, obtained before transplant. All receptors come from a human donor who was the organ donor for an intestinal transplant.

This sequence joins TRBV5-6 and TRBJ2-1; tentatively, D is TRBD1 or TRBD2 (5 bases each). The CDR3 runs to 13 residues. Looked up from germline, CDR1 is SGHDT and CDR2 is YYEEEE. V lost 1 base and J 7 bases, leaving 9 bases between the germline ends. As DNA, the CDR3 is TGTGCCAGCAGCTTGTTTGGGGGTAATGAGCAGTTCTTC. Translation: CASSLFGGNEQFF. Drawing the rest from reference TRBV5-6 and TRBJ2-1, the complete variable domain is DAGVTQSPTHLIKTRGQQVTLRCSPKSGHDTVSWYQQALGQGPQFIFQYYEEEERQRGNFPDRFSGHQFPNYSSELNVNALLLGDSALYLCASSLFGGNEQFFGPGTRLTVL.

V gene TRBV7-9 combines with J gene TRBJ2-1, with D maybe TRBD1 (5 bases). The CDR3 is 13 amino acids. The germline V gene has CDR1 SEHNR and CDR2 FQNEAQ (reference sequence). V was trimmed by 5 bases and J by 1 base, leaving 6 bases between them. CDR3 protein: CASSHRSYNEQFF. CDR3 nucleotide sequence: TGTGCCAGCAGCCACAGGTCCTACAATGAGCAGTTCTTC.

The CDR3 nucleotides read TGCGCCAGCAGCCCCTCAGGGGACTACGAGCAGTACTTC. Translated: CASSPSGDYEQYF. V usage is TRBV5-1 and J usage is TRBJ2-7, with a possible D match to TRBD1 (6 bases). The V and J ends lost 4 bases and 3 bases respectively, with 11 bases between them. The CDR3 contains 13 residues. Germline V gene data show CDR1 as SGHRS and CDR2 as YFSETQ.

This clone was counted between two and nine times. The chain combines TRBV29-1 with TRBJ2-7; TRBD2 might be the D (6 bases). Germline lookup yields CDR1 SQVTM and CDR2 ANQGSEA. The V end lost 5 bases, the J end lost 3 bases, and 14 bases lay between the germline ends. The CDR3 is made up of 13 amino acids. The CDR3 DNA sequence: TGCAGCGTTACTTCAGGAGGGGACTACGAGCAGTACTTC. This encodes CSVTSGGDYEQYF.

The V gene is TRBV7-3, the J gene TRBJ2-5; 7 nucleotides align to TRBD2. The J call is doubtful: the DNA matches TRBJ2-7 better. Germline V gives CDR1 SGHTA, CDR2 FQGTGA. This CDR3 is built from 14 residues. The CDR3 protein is CARPSGGIGYEQYF. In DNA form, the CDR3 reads TGTGCCAGGCCGTCGGGGGGAATCGGCTACGAGCAGTACTTC.

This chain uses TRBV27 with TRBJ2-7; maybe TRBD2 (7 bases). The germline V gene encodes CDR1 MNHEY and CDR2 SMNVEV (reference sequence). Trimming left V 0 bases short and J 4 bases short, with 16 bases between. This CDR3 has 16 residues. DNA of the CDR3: TGTGCCAGCAGTTTATCGGGGGGGGCCCTGGAATACGAGCAGTACTTC. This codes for CASSLSGGALEYEQYF.

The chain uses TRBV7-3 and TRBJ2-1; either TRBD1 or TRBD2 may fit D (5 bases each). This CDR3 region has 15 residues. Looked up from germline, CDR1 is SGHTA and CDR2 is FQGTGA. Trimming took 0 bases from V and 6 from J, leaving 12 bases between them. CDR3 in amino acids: CASSLTAGSSNEQFF. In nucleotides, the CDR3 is TGTGCCAGCAGCTTAACAGCAGGGAGTTCCAATGAGCAGTTCTTC. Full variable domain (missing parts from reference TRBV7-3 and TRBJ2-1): GAGVSQTPSNKVTEKGKYVELRCDPISGHTALYWYRQSLGQGPEFLIYFQGTGAADDSGLPNDRFFAVRPEGSVSTLKIQRTERGDSAVYLCASSLTAGSSNEQFFGPGTRLTVL.

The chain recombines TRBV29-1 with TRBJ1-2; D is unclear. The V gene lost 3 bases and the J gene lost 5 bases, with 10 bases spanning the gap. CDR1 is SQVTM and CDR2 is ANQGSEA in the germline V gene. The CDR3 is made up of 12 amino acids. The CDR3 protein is CSVEMGEYGYTF. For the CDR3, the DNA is TGCAGCGTTGAGATGGGAGAATATGGCTACACCTTC.